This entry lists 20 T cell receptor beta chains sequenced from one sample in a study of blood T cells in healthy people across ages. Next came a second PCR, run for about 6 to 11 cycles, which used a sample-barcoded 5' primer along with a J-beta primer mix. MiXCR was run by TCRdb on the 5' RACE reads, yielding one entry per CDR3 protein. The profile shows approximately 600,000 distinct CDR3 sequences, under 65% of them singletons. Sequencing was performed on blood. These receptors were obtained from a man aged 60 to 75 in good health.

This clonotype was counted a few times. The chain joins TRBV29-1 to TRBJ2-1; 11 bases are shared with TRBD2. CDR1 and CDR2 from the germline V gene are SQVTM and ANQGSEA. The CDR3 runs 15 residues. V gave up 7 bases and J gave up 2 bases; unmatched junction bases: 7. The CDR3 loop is CSAGASGGTYNEQFF. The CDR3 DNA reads TGCAGCGCAGGAGCTAGCGGGGGGACCTACAATGAGCAGTTCTTC.

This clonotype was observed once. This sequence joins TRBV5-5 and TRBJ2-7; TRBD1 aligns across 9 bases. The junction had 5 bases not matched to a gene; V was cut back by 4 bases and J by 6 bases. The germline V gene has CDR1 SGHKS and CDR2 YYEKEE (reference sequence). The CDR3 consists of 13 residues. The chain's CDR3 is CASSLRGQGEQYF. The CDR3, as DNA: TGTGCCAGCAGCCTCCGGGGACAGGGCGAGCAGTACTTC.

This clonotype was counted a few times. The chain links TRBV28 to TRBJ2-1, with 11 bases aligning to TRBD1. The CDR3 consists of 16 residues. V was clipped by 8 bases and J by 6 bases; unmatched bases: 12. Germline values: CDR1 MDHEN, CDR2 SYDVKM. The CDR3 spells CASRTGGGLAVNEQFF. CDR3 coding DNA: TGTGCCAGCCGGACAGGGGGCGGACTAGCTGTCAATGAGCAGTTCTTC.

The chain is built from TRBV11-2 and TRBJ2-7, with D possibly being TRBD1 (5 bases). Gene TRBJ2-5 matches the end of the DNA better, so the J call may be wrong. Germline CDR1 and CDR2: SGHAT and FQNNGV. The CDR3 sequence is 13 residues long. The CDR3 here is CASSPAGAETQYF. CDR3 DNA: TGTGCCAGCAGCCCTGCTGGGGCGGAGACCCAGTACTTC.

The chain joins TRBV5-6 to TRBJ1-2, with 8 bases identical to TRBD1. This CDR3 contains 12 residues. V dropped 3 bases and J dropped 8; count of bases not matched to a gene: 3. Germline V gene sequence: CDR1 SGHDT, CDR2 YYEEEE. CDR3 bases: TGTGCCAGCAGCTACGGGACAGGCGGCTACACCTTC. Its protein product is CASSYGTGGYTF. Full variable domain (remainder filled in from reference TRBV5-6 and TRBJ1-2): DAGVTQSPTHLIKTRGQQVTLRCSPKSGHDTVSWYQQALGQGPQFIFQYYEEEERQRGNFPDRFSGHQFPNYSSELNVNALLLGDSALYLCASSYGTGGYTFGSGTRLTVV.

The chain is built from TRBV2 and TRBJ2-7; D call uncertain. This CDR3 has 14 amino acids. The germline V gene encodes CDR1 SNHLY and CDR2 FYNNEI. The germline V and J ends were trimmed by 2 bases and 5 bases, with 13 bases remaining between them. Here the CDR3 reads CASSENGPTNEQYF. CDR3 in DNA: TGTGCCAGCAGTGAAAATGGCCCAACCAACGAGCAGTACTTC.

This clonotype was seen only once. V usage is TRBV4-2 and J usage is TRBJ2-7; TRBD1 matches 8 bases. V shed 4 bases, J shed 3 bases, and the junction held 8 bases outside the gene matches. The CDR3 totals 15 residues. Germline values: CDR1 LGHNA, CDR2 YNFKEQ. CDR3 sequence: CASSPTGQADYEQYF. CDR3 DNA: TGTGCCAGCAGCCCGACGGGACAGGCCGACTACGAGCAGTACTTC.

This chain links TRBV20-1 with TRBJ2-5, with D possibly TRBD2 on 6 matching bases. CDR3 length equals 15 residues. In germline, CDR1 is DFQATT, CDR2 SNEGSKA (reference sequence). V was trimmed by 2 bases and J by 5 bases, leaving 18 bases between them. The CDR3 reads CSARPPGVQGETQYF. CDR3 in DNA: TGCAGTGCTAGACCTCCGGGGGTCCAAGGGGAGACCCAGTACTTC.

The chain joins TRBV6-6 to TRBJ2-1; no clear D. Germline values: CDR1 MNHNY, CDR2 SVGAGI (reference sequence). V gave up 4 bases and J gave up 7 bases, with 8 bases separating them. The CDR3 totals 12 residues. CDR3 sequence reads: CASSLDPNEQFF. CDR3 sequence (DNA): TGTGCCAGCAGTTTGGACCCGAATGAGCAGTTCTTC.

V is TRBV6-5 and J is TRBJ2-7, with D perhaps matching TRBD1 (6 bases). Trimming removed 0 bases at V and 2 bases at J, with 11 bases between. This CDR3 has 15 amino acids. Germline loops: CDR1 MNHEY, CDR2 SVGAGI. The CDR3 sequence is CASSYSSQGTYEQYF. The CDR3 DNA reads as TGTGCCAGCAGTTACTCGAGTCAGGGGACCTACGAGCAGTACTTC.

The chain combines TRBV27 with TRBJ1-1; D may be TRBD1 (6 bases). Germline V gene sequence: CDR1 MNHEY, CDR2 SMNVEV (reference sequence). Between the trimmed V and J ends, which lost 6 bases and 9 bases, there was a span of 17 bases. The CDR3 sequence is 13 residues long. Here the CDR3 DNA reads TGTGCCAGCAGGGTGGGACACGGACTTCAAGCTTTCTTT. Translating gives CASRVGHGLQAFF.

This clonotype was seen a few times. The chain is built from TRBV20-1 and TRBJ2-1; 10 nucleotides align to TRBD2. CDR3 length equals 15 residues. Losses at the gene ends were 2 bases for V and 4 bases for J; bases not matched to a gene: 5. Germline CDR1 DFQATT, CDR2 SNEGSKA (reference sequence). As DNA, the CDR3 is TGCAGTGCTAGACCTAGCGGGGGCCTATACAATGAGCAGTTCTTC. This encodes CSARPSGGLYNEQFF.

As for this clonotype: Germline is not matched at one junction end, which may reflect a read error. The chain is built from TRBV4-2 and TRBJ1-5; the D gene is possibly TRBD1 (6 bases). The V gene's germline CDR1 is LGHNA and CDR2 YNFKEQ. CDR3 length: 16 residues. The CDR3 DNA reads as TGTGCCAGCAGCCAAACGGGAGGGGACACTAATCAGCCCCAGAATTTT. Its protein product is CASSQTGGDTNQPQNF.

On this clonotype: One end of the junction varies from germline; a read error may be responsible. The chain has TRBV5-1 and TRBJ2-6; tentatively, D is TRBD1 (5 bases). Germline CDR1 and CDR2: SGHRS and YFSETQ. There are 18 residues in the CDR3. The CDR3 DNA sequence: TGCGCCAGCAGCTTGGAGCCACCGAGGAGCTTTGGGGCCAACGTCTTGACTTTC. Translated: CASSLEPPRSFGANVLTF.

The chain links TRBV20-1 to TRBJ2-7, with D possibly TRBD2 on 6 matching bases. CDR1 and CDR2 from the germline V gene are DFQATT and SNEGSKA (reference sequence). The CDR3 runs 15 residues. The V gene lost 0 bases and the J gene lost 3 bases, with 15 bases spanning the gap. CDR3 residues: CSAREEQAGGYEQYF. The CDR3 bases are TGCAGTGCTAGAGAGGAACAAGCGGGTGGCTACGAGCAGTACTTC.

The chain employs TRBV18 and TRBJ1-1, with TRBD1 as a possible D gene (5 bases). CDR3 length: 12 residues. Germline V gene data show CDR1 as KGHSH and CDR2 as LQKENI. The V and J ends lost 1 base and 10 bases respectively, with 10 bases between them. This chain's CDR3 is CASSPQGRVAFF. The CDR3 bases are TGTGCCAGCTCACCACAGGGGCGTGTAGCTTTCTTT.

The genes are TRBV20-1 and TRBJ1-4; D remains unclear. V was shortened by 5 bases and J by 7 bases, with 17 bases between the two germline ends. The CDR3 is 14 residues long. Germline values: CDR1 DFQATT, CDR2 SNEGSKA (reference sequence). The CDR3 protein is CSAVRTAGGEKLFF. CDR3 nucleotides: TGCAGTGCTGTAAGAACAGCCGGCGGTGAAAAACTGTTTTTT.

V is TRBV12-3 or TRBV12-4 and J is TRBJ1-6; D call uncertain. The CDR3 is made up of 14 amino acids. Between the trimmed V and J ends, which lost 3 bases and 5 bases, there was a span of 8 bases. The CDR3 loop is CASSFEGNNSPLHF. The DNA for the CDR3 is TGTGCCAGCAGTTTTGAGGGAAATAATTCACCCCTCCACTTT.

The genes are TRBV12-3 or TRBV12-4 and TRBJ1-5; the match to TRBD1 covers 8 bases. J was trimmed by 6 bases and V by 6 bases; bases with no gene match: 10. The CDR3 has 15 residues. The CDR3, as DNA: TGTGCCAGCAGGTTAACAGGGGGTGTTGCTCAGCCCCAGCATTTT. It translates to CASRLTGGVAQPQHF.

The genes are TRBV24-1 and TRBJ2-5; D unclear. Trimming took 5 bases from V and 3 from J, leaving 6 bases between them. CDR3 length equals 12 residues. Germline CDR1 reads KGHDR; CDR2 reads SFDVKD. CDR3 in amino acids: CATSVGKETQYF. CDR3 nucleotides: TGTGCCACCAGTGTAGGGAAAGAGACCCAGTACTTC.